The 32 T cell receptor beta chains listed next were all sequenced from one sample in a study of response to subunit inactivated influenza vaccine. TCRdb fed the RT-PCR reads into MiXCR, producing one record per CDR3 protein. The sample has around 750,000 distinct CDR3 sequences, about 20% seen once; the top ten hold approximately 10%. The material sequenced was PBMCs from blood, taken more than 4 days after vaccination. The receptors were sampled from a man in his fifties or sixties who received an inactivated influenza vaccine.

The chain recombines TRBV11-2 with TRBJ2-3; D is unclear. Germline-derived CDR1 and CDR2 are SGHAT and FQNNGV. The CDR3 covers 18 residues. Trimming took off 3 bases at V and 8 bases at J, with 27 bases between the two ends. CDR3 in DNA: TGTGCCAGCAGCTTCACATGGGTACGCAGAAAACACATGGGTACGCAGTATTTT. It translates to CASSFTWVRRKHMGTQYF.

The chain is built from TRBV5-1 and TRBJ2-5; no reliable D call. Trimming removed 5 bases from V and 5 bases from J, with 16 bases in between. The germline CDR1 and CDR2 sequences are SGHRS and YFSETQ. The CDR3 runs 14 residues. The CDR3 DNA follows: TGCGCCAGCAGTTATGACGCCTCGGCGGAGACCCAGTACTTC. Translation: CASSYDASAETQYF. The entire variable domain, with the rest obtained from reference TRBV5-1 and TRBJ2-5, is as follows: KAGVTQTPRYLIKTRGQQVTLSCSPISGHRSVSWYQQTPGQGLQFLFEYFSETQRNKGNFPGRFSGRQFSNSRSEMNVSTLELGDSALYLCASSYDASAETQYFGPGTRLLVL.

The chain recombines TRBV4-3 with TRBJ1-1; no definite D call. CDR3 length: 13 amino acids. The V gene lost 2 bases and the J gene lost 6 bases, with 10 bases spanning the gap. Germline CDR1 and CDR2: LGHNA and YSLEER. The CDR3 loop reads CASSQFSQSEAFF. The CDR3 DNA sequence: TGCGCCAGCAGCCAATTTAGTCAGTCTGAAGCTTTCTTT.

This chain connects TRBV6-5 to TRBJ2-1; 8 nucleotides match TRBD2. Germline trimming cut 0 bases from V and 9 bases from J; bases unmatched to any gene: 7. This CDR3 has 15 amino acids. In germline, CDR1 is MNHEY, CDR2 SVGAGI. This CDR3 is CASSYSTRGGGEQFF. The DNA of the CDR3 is TGTGCCAGCAGTTACTCCACCCGGGGGGGGGGTGAGCAGTTCTTC.

This clonotype showed up just a few times. The chain is built from TRBV24-1 and TRBJ2-6; 7 positions match TRBD1. Germline V gene sequence: CDR1 KGHDR, CDR2 SFDVKD. With 5 bases clipped from V and 0 bases from J, the junction kept 9 bases outside the gene matches. The CDR3 has 18 residues. CDR3 in amino acids: CATSGPTGDHSGANVLTF. CDR3 bases: TGTGCCACCAGTGGTCCTACAGGGGACCACTCTGGGGCCAACGTCCTGACTTTC.

The chain uses TRBV20-1 and TRBJ2-6; TRBD1 matches at 7 bases. Trimming removed 5 bases from V and 5 bases from J; junction bases left unmatched: 9. CDR1 is DFQATT, CDR2 SNEGSKA, per germline (reference sequence). CDR3 length equals 15 residues. The CDR3 loop is CSARRQGPRANVLTF. DNA of the CDR3: TGCAGTGCTCGTAGACAGGGCCCTCGGGCCAACGTCCTGACTTTC.

The V gene is TRBV7-6, the J gene TRBJ2-1; 7 nucleotides match TRBD2. CDR3 size: 16 residues. V trimming: 5 bases; J trimming: 2 bases; junction bases outside the gene matches: 9. Germline V gene lookup returns CDR1 SGHVS and CDR2 FNYEAQ. CDR3 sequence reads: CASSRQDGTTYNEQFF. CDR3 in DNA: TGTGCCAGCAGCCGTCAGGACGGGACTACCTACAATGAGCAGTTCTTC.

This clonotype was seen a handful of times. This CDR3 reads CSVAEGASLNTGELFF. The CDR3, as DNA: TGCAGCGTTGCGGAGGGTGCCAGCTTGAACACCGGGGAGCTGTTTTTT. The chain recombines TRBV29-1 with TRBJ2-2; D perhaps matches TRBD2 (6 bases). V dropped 4 bases and J dropped 1 base, with 16 bases sitting between them. In germline, CDR1 is SQVTM, CDR2 ANQGSEA. This CDR3 contains 16 residues.

The chain links TRBV9 to TRBJ2-7; TRBD1 might be the D (5 bases). Germline CDR1 is SGDLS and CDR2 is YYNGEE. This CDR3 contains 14 residues. V was clipped by 0 bases and J by 0 bases, with 7 bases between them. The CDR3 bases are TGTGCCAGCAGCGTAGGACAGCGCTCCTACGAGCAGTACTTC. Its protein product is CASSVGQRSYEQYF. The whole variable domain, remainder taken from reference TRBV9 and TRBJ2-7, is DSGVTQTPKHLITATGQRVTLRCSPRSGDLSVYWYQQSLDQGLQFLIQYYNGEERAKGNILERFSAQQFPDLHSELNLSSLELGDSALYFCASSVGQRSYEQYFGPGTRLTVT.

CDR3 region: CASSLPGLVEQYF. The CDR3 DNA is TGTGCCAGCAGTTTGCCGGGACTAGTCGAGCAGTACTTC. The chain recombines TRBV12-3 or TRBV12-4 with TRBJ2-7; 8 nucleotides line up with TRBD2. The CDR3 runs 13 residues. Trimming cost V 3 bases and J 6 bases; bases outside gene matches: 4.

This clonotype showed up many times. The chain uses TRBV20-1 and TRBJ2-5; no firm D call. Trimming stripped 0 bases from V and 1 base from J, with 6 bases between. The CDR3 totals 13 residues. CDR1 is DFQATT and CDR2 is SNEGSKA in the germline V gene (reference sequence). For the CDR3, the DNA is TGCAGTGCTAGAGATGTCTTCCAAGAGACCCAGTACTTC. It specifies CSARDVFQETQYF.

V usage is TRBV7-2 and J usage is TRBJ1-6, with D tentatively TRBD1 (6 bases). V dropped 5 bases and J dropped 5 bases, with 13 bases sitting between them. CDR1 and CDR2 from the germline V gene are SGHTA and FQGNSA. The CDR3 covers 15 residues. The CDR3 loop reads CASSPRNRDNSPLHF. The CDR3, as DNA: TGTGCCAGCAGCCCGAGAAACAGGGATAATTCACCCCTCCACTTT.

There are a few counts of this clonotype. The chain is built from TRBV4-3 and TRBJ2-1; TRBD2 aligns across 9 bases. V was pared by 1 base and J by 2 bases, with 6 bases of the junction left unmatched. Germline V gene sequence: CDR1 LGHNA, CDR2 YSLEER. This CDR3 is 17 amino acids long. The DNA for the CDR3 is TGCGCCAGCAGCCAAGCAGGGGCGGGAGGGCCCTACAATGAGCAGTTCTTC. Amino acids: CASSQAGAGGPYNEQFF.

This clonotype was recorded many times. The genes are TRBV20-1 and TRBJ2-3; TRBD2 is a possible D gene (6 bases). Germline V gene sequence: CDR1 DFQATT, CDR2 SNEGSKA (reference sequence). Trimming took 5 bases from V and 0 from J, leaving 15 bases between them. This CDR3 has 15 amino acids. CDR3 region: CSAQSPGVSTDTQYF. The CDR3 region has the DNA TGCAGTGCTCAATCCCCGGGAGTGAGCACAGATACGCAGTATTTT.

The J gene is TRBJ2-5, the V gene TRBV30; TRBD2 is a possible D gene (6 bases). V gave up 1 base and J gave up 7 bases, with 10 bases separating them. The CDR3 consists of 12 residues. Germline values: CDR1 GTSNPN, CDR2 SVGIG (reference sequence). DNA for the CDR3: TGTGCCTGGAGTGGACTAGGGTGGACCCAGTACTTC. Translated, it gives CAWSGLGWTQYF.

This clonotype came up a few times. J is TRBJ2-1 and V is TRBV15; 11 bases are shared with TRBD2. The CDR3 extends over 16 amino acids. V lost 3 bases, J lost 8 bases, and 9 bases stayed unmatched. Per the germline V gene, CDR1 is LNHNV and CDR2 is YYDKDF (reference sequence). The CDR3 here is CATSRLAGGHGYEQFF. In DNA form, the CDR3 reads TGTGCCACCAGCAGGTTAGCGGGGGGGCATGGTTATGAGCAGTTCTTC.

This chain links TRBV20-1 with TRBJ2-7; 8 positions agree with TRBD1. The trim removed 6 bases at V and 0 bases at J, leaving 7 bases unmatched. Germline CDR1 DFQATT, CDR2 SNEGSKA (reference sequence). There are 14 residues in the CDR3. In DNA form, the CDR3 reads TGCAGTGCCTTGGACAGGGACCTCTCCTACGAGCAGTACTTC. It codes for CSALDRDLSYEQYF.

The rearrangement uses TRBV5-1 and TRBJ2-2, with D possibly being TRBD1 (6 bases). Trimming shortened V by 4 bases and J by 4 bases, and 11 bases separated the two germline ends. The CDR3 runs to 14 residues. CDR1 is SGHRS and CDR2 is YFSETQ in the germline V gene. CDR3 residues: CASSVQGATGELFF. CDR3 nucleotide sequence: TGCGCCAGCAGCGTACAGGGTGCCACCGGGGAGCTGTTTTTT.

This sequence joins TRBV7-8 and TRBJ2-3; D not certain. V lost 4 bases and J 0 bases, leaving 8 bases between the germline ends. This CDR3 is 14 amino acids long. Germline assignment: CDR1 SGHVS and CDR2 FQNEAQ. CDR3 sequence reads: CASSYSESTDTQYF. For the CDR3, the DNA is TGTGCCAGCAGCTATAGTGAGAGCACAGATACGCAGTATTTT.

This clonotype has more than one count but fewer than ten. This chain uses TRBV10-3 with TRBJ2-2, with D perhaps given as TRBD1 or TRBD2 (5 bases each). This CDR3 is 15 amino acids long. With 3 bases removed from V and 6 bases from J, the gap between germline ends came to 14 bases. Germline V gives CDR1 ENHRY, CDR2 SYGVKD. CDR3 loop: CAISDEGNRAGELFF. In DNA, the CDR3 is TGTGCCATCAGTGACGAGGGGAATCGGGCCGGGGAGCTGTTTTTT.

The chain's CDR3 is CASSNSIQRGAVQYF. CDR3 in DNA: TGTGCCAGCAGTAACTCGATTCAGCGGGGAGCCGTTCAGTACTTC. The gene calls are TRBV13 and TRBJ2-5, with 7 positions matching TRBD2. The V gene's germline CDR1 is PRHDT and CDR2 FYEKMQ (reference sequence). J gave up 11 bases and V 6 bases, and 18 bases lay outside the gene matches. The CDR3 contains 15 residues.

The chain employs TRBV27 and TRBJ2-2; D gene ambiguous. Between the trimmed V and J ends, which lost 3 bases and 7 bases, there was a span of 12 bases. The germline V gene has CDR1 MNHEY and CDR2 SMNVEV (reference sequence). CDR3 length: 14 amino acids. CDR3 amino acids: CASSFYSGVGELFF. The CDR3 DNA is TGTGCCAGCAGTTTTTATTCTGGGGTCGGGGAGCTGTTTTTT.

This clonotype came up a few times. The chain combines TRBV5-1 with TRBJ2-3; 9 bases match TRBD2. The CDR3 is made up of 15 amino acids. V was pared by 4 bases and J by 4 bases, with 7 bases of the junction left unmatched. In germline, CDR1 is SGHRS, CDR2 YFSETQ. The CDR3 DNA reads TGCGCCAGCAGCCTGAGCGGGAGGAGGGCAGATACGCAGTATTTT. Amino acid sequence: CASSLSGRRADTQYF.

In this sample, this clonotype turned up a few times. The rearrangement links TRBV7-2 to TRBJ2-3, with a weak D call TRBD1 (6 bases). Germline values: CDR1 SGHTA, CDR2 FQGNSA. This CDR3 contains 15 residues. V lost 5 bases to trimming and J lost 4 bases, with 16 bases between them. The CDR3 here is CASSLRSGVPDTQYF. The CDR3 nucleotides read TGTGCCAGCAGCCTGCGGTCAGGGGTACCAGATACGCAGTATTTT.

V is TRBV24-1 and J is TRBJ2-2; D is unclear. V dropped 2 bases and J dropped 7 bases, with 7 bases sitting between them. This CDR3 region has 13 residues. Germline CDR1 is KGHDR and CDR2 is SFDVKD. The CDR3 is CATSDSILGELFF. The CDR3 DNA follows: TGTGCCACCAGTGATTCAATCCTCGGGGAGCTGTTTTTT.

CDR3 in DNA: TGTGCCAGCAGCACAGGGAACACCGGGGAGCTGTTTTTT. Its protein is CASSTGNTGELFF. The gene calls are TRBV7-6 and TRBJ2-2, with a weak D call TRBD1 (5 bases). Trimming took 5 bases from V and 1 from J, leaving 5 bases between them. The CDR3 contains 13 residues. CDR1 and CDR2 (germline): SGHVS, FNYEAQ.

V and J are TRBV20-1 and TRBJ2-1, with D possibly TRBD2 on 6 matching bases. Trimming removed 1 base at V and 3 bases at J, with 13 bases between. The CDR3 is 15 amino acids. Germline lookup yields CDR1 DFQATT and CDR2 SNEGSKA (reference sequence). CDR3 in amino acids: CSARVSGRDYNEQFF. In DNA, the CDR3 is TGCAGTGCTAGAGTGAGCGGGCGCGACTACAATGAGCAGTTCTTC.

The table lists this clonotype with a few counts. This sequence joins TRBV20-1 and TRBJ2-7; D may be TRBD2 (6 bases). The germline gives CDR1 DFQATT, CDR2 SNEGSKA (reference sequence). Trimming stripped 3 bases from V and 0 bases from J, with 12 bases between. The CDR3 spans 14 residues. This CDR3 is CSARRGSGSYEQYF. The CDR3 DNA sequence: TGCAGTGCTAGGAGAGGTAGCGGCTCCTACGAGCAGTACTTC.

This chain links TRBV15 with TRBJ1-1, with 7 bases lining up with TRBD1. The CDR3 runs 14 residues. Germline V gene data show CDR1 as LNHNV and CDR2 as YYDKDF (reference sequence). V was pared by 1 base and J by 7 bases, with 6 bases of the junction left unmatched. CDR3 sequence (DNA): TGTGCCACCAGCAGAGCACAGGGGCCCGGTGAAGCTTTCTTT. Protein: CATSRAQGPGEAFF. Combining the CDR3 with reference TRBV15 and TRBJ1-1 gives the whole variable domain DAMVIQNPRYQVTQFGKPVTLSCSQTLNHNVMYWYQQKSSQAPKLLFHYYDKDFNNEADTPDNFQSRRPNTSFCFLDIRSPGLGDTAMYLCATSRAQGPGEAFFGQGTRLTVV.

The V and J genes are TRBV27 and TRBJ2-7; 7 bases agree with TRBD1. The CDR3 sequence is 17 residues long. Trimming took 1 base from V and 5 from J; bases not matched to a gene: 14. In germline, CDR1 is MNHEY, CDR2 SMNVEV (reference sequence). CDR3 loop: CASSLFGRDRVSNEQYF. The CDR3 nucleotides are TGTGCCAGCAGTTTATTCGGCCGAGACAGGGTGAGCAACGAGCAGTACTTC.

This clonotype was found a few times. J is TRBJ2-3 and V is TRBV7-8; D possibly uses TRBD1 or TRBD2 (5 bases each). Trimming shortened V by 1 base and J by 5 bases, and 13 bases separated the two germline ends. CDR1 and CDR2 from the germline V gene are SGHVS and FQNEAQ. The CDR3 extends over 15 amino acids. This CDR3 reads CASSLVATALDTQYF. The CDR3 DNA sequence: TGTGCCAGCAGCTTAGTAGCGACAGCTCTAGATACGCAGTATTTT.

The rearrangement links TRBV7-2 to TRBJ2-7; TRBD1 or TRBD2 may be the D gene (5 bases each). This CDR3 has 14 amino acids. V was shortened by 1 base and J by 0 bases, with 7 bases between the two germline ends. Germline V lookup: CDR1 SGHTA, CDR2 FQGNSA. DNA of the CDR3: TGTGCCAGCAGCTTAGGAGGGGTCTCCTACGAGCAGTACTTC. Residues: CASSLGGVSYEQYF. Full variable domain (remainder filled in from reference TRBV7-2 and TRBJ2-7): GAGVSQSPSNKVTEKGKDVELRCDPISGHTALYWYRQSLGQGLEFLIYFQGNSAPDKSGLPSDRFSAERTGGSVSTLTIQRTQQEDSAVYLCASSLGGVSYEQYFGPGTRLTVT.